The 20 T cell receptor beta chains below come from one sample, sequenced in a study of cytomegalovirus exposure and HLA in healthy donors. The primer mix had 60 Vbeta and 13 Jbeta primers. TCRdb's copy holds only in-frame clones and misses some; the assay was immunoSEQ multiplex PCR. The sample consists of about 140,000 clones, over 75% of them appearing once. The sequenced sample consisted of PBMCs. Receptor source: a man aged 25 to 40 in good health.

This clone has a handful of counts. CDR3 DNA: TGTGCCAGCAGTTTCGGGACTAGCGGGGGGACAGATACGCAGTATTTT. Translated: CASSFGTSGGTDTQYF. V usage is TRBV28 and J usage is TRBJ2-3; 15 bases are a match to TRBD2. The CDR3 totals 16 residues. Germline CDR1 reads MDHEN; CDR2 reads SYDVKM. Unmatched junction bases numbered 1, after V lost 3 bases and J lost 3 bases.

The chain joins TRBV2 to TRBJ2-7; a possible D gene is TRBD2 (6 bases). The CDR3 is made up of 13 amino acids. Trimming took off 7 bases at V and 0 bases at J, with 10 bases between the two ends. Germline V gene sequence: CDR1 SNHLY, CDR2 FYNNEI. The CDR3 sequence is CASTWGVSYEQYF. In DNA, the CDR3 is TGTGCCAGCACCTGGGGGGTCTCCTACGAGCAGTACTTC.

The chain has TRBV9 and TRBJ2-3; 12 positions match TRBD2. Germline CDR1 is SGDLS and CDR2 is YYNGEE. This CDR3 region has 18 residues. After removal of 5 bases from V and 0 bases from J, the junction contained 10 bases not matched to a gene. Here the CDR3 reads CASSREPGLAGSTDTQYF. The CDR3 DNA reads TGTGCCAGCAGTAGGGAACCTGGACTAGCGGGAAGCACAGATACGCAGTATTTT.

The chain combines TRBV7-5 with TRBJ1-5; the listed D gene, TRBD1, was not tested against the DNA. TRBV7-5 is annotated as a pseudogene. The CDR3 extends over 14 amino acids. In DNA form, the CDR3 reads TGTGTCAGAAGCGTCAGGGGGTGGGATCAGCCCCAGCATTTT. Amino acid sequence: CVRSVRGWDQPQHF.

A word on this clone: A read error may produce the germline difference seen at one junction end. The chain recombines TRBV7-9 with TRBJ2-7; a weak D match, TRBD2 (5 bases). Germline CDR1 reads SEHNR; CDR2 reads FQNEAQ (reference sequence). CDR3 length: 13 residues. The CDR3 nucleotides are TGTTCCAGCAGCTTTACCGGGACCTACGAGCAGTACTTC. As protein: CSSSFTGTYEQYF.

V usage is TRBV4-2 and J usage is TRBJ2-3; TRBD2 matches 13 bases. V shed 3 bases, J shed 4 bases, and the junction held 4 bases outside the gene matches. Per germline, CDR1 LGHNA and CDR2 YNFKEQ. The CDR3 is 16 residues long. The CDR3 sequence is CASSQELAGGSDTQYF. DNA of the CDR3: TGTGCCAGCAGCCAGGAACTAGCGGGAGGGTCAGATACGCAGTATTTT.

The table lists this clone with a few counts. This sequence joins TRBV7-9 and TRBJ2-1; TRBD2 agrees at 12 bases. This CDR3 has 15 amino acids. Per the germline V gene, CDR1 is SEHNR and CDR2 is FQNEAQ (reference sequence). The trim removed 5 bases at V and 8 bases at J, leaving 7 bases unmatched. CDR3 loop: CASSRLAGVSHEQFF. Written as DNA, the CDR3 is TGTGCCAGCAGCCGACTAGCGGGAGTATCCCATGAGCAGTTCTTC.

The chain recombines TRBV2 with TRBJ2-2; 10 bases align to TRBD2. CDR1 and CDR2 from the germline V gene are SNHLY and FYNNEI. V trimming: 7 bases; J trimming: 7 bases; junction bases outside the gene matches: 3. This CDR3 is built from 13 residues. The CDR3 loop is CASTTSGNGELFF. The CDR3 DNA sequence: TGTGCCAGCACTACTAGCGGGAACGGGGAGCTGTTTTTT.

This clone was recorded only once. The chain has TRBV19 and TRBJ2-1; 15 bases are a match to TRBD2. The germline V gene has CDR1 LNHDA and CDR2 SQIVND (reference sequence). There are 17 residues in the CDR3. The V gene end was trimmed by 4 bases and the J gene end by 7 bases; junction bases not matched to a gene: 8. The CDR3 sequence is CASSTEGLAGGRNEQFF. DNA of the CDR3: TGTGCCAGTAGTACCGAAGGACTAGCGGGAGGGAGAAATGAGCAGTTCTTC.

The CDR3 DNA reads as TGTGCCAGCAGTGAAGGACAGGGGGGAAGTGAAGCTTTCTTT. It specifies CASSEGQGGSEAFF. V gene TRBV6-4 combines with J gene TRBJ1-1; 10 positions agree with TRBD1. After removal of 3 bases from V and 7 bases from J, the junction contained 5 bases not matched to a gene. Germline lookup yields CDR1 MRHNA and CDR2 SNTAGT. There are 14 residues in the CDR3.

The table lists this clone with a count of one. This chain links TRBV19 with TRBJ2-3, with 7 bases lining up with TRBD2. Germline CDR1 and CDR2: LNHDA and SQIVND (reference sequence). This CDR3 is 14 amino acids long. Trimming cost V 3 bases and J 3 bases; bases outside gene matches: 3. CDR3 sequence (DNA): TGTGCCAGTAGTATTGGCGGGAGAACAGATACGCAGTATTTT. Translating it yields CASSIGGRTDTQYF. Together with reference TRBV19 and TRBJ2-3, the CDR3 gives the full variable domain: DGGITQSPKYLFRKEGQNVTLSCEQNLNHDAMYWYRQDPGQGLRLIYYSQIVNDFQKGDIAEGYSVSREKKESFPLTVTSAQKNPTAFYLCASSIGGRTDTQYFGPGTRLTVL.

The chain carries TRBV7-8 and TRBJ2-1, with D possibly being TRBD1 (5 bases). The CDR3 has 13 amino acids. The germline V and J ends were trimmed by 4 bases and 8 bases, with 12 bases remaining between them. Germline V gene lookup returns CDR1 SGHVS and CDR2 FQNEAQ. The DNA of the CDR3 is TGTGCCAGCAGCTCTAGACCAGGGTATGAGCAGTTCTTC. Protein sequence: CASSSRPGYEQFF.

This clone has more than one count but fewer than ten. V is TRBV5-6 and J is TRBJ1-2; 10 positions agree with TRBD1. The CDR3 runs 14 residues. V was clipped by 4 bases and J by 3 bases; unmatched bases: 3. Looked up from germline, CDR1 is SGHDT and CDR2 is YYEEEE. CDR3 region: CASSPGQGYYGYTF. The CDR3 DNA reads TGTGCCAGCAGCCCGGGACAGGGGTACTATGGCTACACCTTC.

CDR3 bases: TGTGCCAGCTCGCTGACCGGGACAGGGAGTAATGAAAAACTGTTTTTT. This sequence encodes CASSLTGTGSNEKLFF. This chain uses TRBV25-1 with TRBJ1-4; TRBD1 agrees at 9 bases. The trim removed 8 bases at V and 4 bases at J, leaving 11 bases unmatched. CDR3 length: 16 residues. From germline, CDR1 is MGHDK and CDR2 SYGVNS.

This chain uses TRBV9 with TRBJ1-3; 8 nucleotides agree with TRBD1. Germline V gene lookup returns CDR1 SGDLS and CDR2 YYNGEE. V was pared by 10 bases and J by 2 bases, with 5 bases of the junction left unmatched. CDR3 size: 13 residues. CDR3 protein: CASGQGTGNTIYF. The CDR3 DNA reads TGTGCCTCTGGACAGGGCACTGGAAACACCATATATTTT.

The J gene is TRBJ1-3, the V gene TRBV7-9; a weak D match, TRBD1 (5 bases). Germline values: CDR1 SEHNR, CDR2 FQNEAQ (reference sequence). This CDR3 region has 13 residues. CDR3 sequence (DNA): TGTTCCACCTGGGGCGGCTCTGGAAACACCATATATTTT. Translating gives CSTWGGSGNTIYF.

The rearrangement uses TRBV19 and TRBJ2-7; 8 nucleotides match TRBD1. The J segment lost 2 bases and the V segment lost 9 bases, leaving 6 bases of the junction unmatched. Germline V gives CDR1 LNHDA, CDR2 SQIVND (reference sequence). The CDR3 covers 13 residues. The CDR3 reads CASGQGKTYEQYF. The CDR3 DNA sequence: TGTGCCAGCGGACAGGGAAAAACCTACGAGCAGTACTTC.

CDR3 in amino acids: CASSLVVGVGPYEQYF. In DNA, the CDR3 is TGTGCCAGCAGCTTAGTAGTAGGGGTGGGCCCCTACGAGCAGTACTTC. V and J are TRBV7-2 and TRBJ2-7; D might be TRBD1 (5 bases). Per the germline V gene, CDR1 is SGHTA and CDR2 is FQGNSA. V was clipped by 1 base and J by 2 bases, with 15 bases between them. CDR3 length equals 16 residues. The full variable domain, its missing parts supplied by reference TRBV7-2 and TRBJ2-7, is GAGVSQSPSNKVTEKGKDVELRCDPISGHTALYWYRQSLGQGLEFLIYFQGNSAPDKSGLPSDRFSAERTGGSVSTLTIQRTQQEDSAVYLCASSLVVGVGPYEQYFGPGTRLTVT.

The chain employs TRBV7-9 and TRBJ2-7, with D possibly TRBD1 on 6 matching bases. Germline V gene lookup returns CDR1 SEHNR and CDR2 FQNEAQ (reference sequence). CDR3 length: 17 amino acids. Trimming removed 1 base at V and 7 bases at J, with 23 bases between. This CDR3 reads CASSLDRIQGGLYEQYF. The CDR3 coding sequence is TGTGCCAGCAGCTTAGATCGAATACAGGGTGGCCTTTATGAGCAGTACTTC.

The chain joins TRBV18 to TRBJ2-3; 7 bases are a match to TRBD2. The CDR3 consists of 13 residues. The trim removed 6 bases at V and 5 bases at J, leaving 5 bases unmatched. From germline, CDR1 is KGHSH and CDR2 LQKENI. In DNA form, the CDR3 reads TGTGCCAGCTCCACTAGCGAGGGAGATACGCAGTATTTT. Translating it yields CASSTSEGDTQYF.